The 3 T cell receptor beta chains reported below all come from one sample, sequenced in a study of cytomegalovirus exposure and HLA in healthy donors. 60 Vbeta and 13 Jbeta primers were used in PCR. The method was immunoSEQ multiplex PCR; TCRdb's version includes in-frame clones alone and lacks a portion of them. Across 75,000 to 90,000 clones, the top ten clones capture approximately 1.4% of the sample. The sequencing input was PBMCs. The receptors here all came from an older woman in good health and CMV-seronegative.

The V gene is TRBV28, the J gene TRBJ1-5, with 7 bases fitting TRBD1. The germline V gene encodes CDR1 MDHEN and CDR2 SYDVKM. CDR3 length equals 16 residues. V lost 8 bases and J lost 3; bases outside the gene matches: 13. CDR3 protein: CASLRYRGQSNQPQHF. CDR3 in DNA: TGTGCCAGCCTTCGTTACAGGGGACAATCCAATCAGCCCCAGCATTTT.

V and J are TRBV6-1 and TRBJ1-5; tentatively, D is TRBD1 (5 bases). The V gene's germline CDR1 is MNHNS and CDR2 SASEGT. The length of the CDR3 is 16 residues. The V end lost 0 bases, the J end lost 1 base, and 10 bases lay between the germline ends. The CDR3 region has the DNA TGTGCCAGCAGTGAAGCGCCGGGGGAGAGCAATCAGCCCCAGCATTTT. The encoded protein is CASSEAPGESNQPQHF.

The V call is TRBV21-1, the J call TRBJ1-2; TRBD1, the table's D call, lacks a check against the DNA. TRBV21-1 is labeled a pseudogene. The CDR3 covers 15 residues. The CDR3 loop is CASSTTTGTNYGYTF. The CDR3 coding sequence is TGTGCCAGCAGCACCACGACAGGGACGAACTATGGCTACACCTTC.